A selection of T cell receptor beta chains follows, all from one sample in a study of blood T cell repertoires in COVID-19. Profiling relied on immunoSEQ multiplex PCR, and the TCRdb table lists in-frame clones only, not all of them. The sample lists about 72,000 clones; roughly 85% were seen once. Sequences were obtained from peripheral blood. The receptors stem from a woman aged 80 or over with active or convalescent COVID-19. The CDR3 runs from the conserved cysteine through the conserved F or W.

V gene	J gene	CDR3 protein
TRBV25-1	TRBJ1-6	CASSRRGYNSPLHF
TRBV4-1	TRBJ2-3	CASSQEGRAGRTDTQYF
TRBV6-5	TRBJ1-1	CASKRDRETTEAFF
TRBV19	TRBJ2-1	CASSIAERGVRNEQFF
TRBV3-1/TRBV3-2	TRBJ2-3	CASSQAGGVTDTQYF
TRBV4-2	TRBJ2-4	CASSHMSRQEDF
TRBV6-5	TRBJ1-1	CASITNRGYTEAFF
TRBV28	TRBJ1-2	CASRTRTSGGYGYTF
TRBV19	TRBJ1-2	CASSIGETGLGYTF
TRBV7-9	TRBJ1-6	CASSSVGHNSPLHF
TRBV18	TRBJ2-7	CASSPWGDEQYF
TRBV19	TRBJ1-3	CASSSGNTIYF
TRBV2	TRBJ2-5	CASSGGPGGGGETQYF
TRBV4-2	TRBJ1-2	CASSHEGAFNYGYTF
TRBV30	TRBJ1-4	CAWRGTGFEKLFF
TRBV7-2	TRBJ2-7	CASSADRSSYEQYF
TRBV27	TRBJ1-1	CASSSQGAEAFF
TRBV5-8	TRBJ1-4	CASSFMQGSEKLFF
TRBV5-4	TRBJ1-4	CASSPRGNEKLFF
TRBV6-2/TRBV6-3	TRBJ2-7	CASSLTSYEQYF
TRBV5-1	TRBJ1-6	CASSSQGDDSPLHF
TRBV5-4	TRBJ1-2	CASSLARGGGYTF
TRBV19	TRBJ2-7	CASSMYGSGLSPYEQYF
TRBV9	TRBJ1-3	CASSAYTGNTIYF
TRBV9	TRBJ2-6	CASSSGEPGANVLTF
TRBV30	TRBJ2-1	CAWSHSGKQFF
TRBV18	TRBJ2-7	CASSPSGQRSYEQYF
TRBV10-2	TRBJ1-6	CASSESGSQGVGSPLHF
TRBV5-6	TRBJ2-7	CASSGVTETPKDYEQYF
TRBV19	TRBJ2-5	CASTGYGRGQETQYF
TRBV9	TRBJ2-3	CASSVGLADTDTQYF
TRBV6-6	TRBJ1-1	CASSFWTDPNTEAFF
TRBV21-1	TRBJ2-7	CASSKAYGHSSSYEQYF
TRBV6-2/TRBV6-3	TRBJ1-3	CASSLGGFGNSGNTIYF
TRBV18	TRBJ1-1	CASAGTGTTEAFF
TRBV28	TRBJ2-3	CASSFPGTSTDTQYF
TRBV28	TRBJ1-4	CASSSQGIGNEKLFF
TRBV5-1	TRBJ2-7	CASSFIPGDPNEQYF
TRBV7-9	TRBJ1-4	CASSLLARGDSLFF
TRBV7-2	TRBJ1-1	CASIPGGGEAFF
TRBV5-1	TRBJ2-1	CASSSRKLGEQFF
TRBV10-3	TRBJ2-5	CAISVPGVETQYF
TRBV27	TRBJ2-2	CASTKTRGAYTGELFF
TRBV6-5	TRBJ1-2	CASSYSEVYYSYTF
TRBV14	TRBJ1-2	CASSPQGYYGYTF
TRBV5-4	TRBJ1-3	CASSLQTGGGNTIYF